One sample yielded the 22 T cell receptor beta chains listed below, sequenced in a study of blood T cell repertoires in COVID-19. The assay was immunoSEQ multiplex PCR, and TCRdb's table has in-frame clones only and misses some. Altogether 95,000 to 100,000 clones are present, about 89% being singletons, with the ten largest covering 15% to 20%. Sample: peripheral blood. Source of these receptors: a man aged 45 to 65 with acute or convalescent COVID-19.

This clone was found a few times. The chain joins TRBV7-2 to TRBJ2-1; D may be TRBD1 (5 bases). V was shortened by 3 bases and J by 4 bases, with 7 bases between the two germline ends. This CDR3 is built from 13 residues. CDR1 and CDR2 (germline): SGHTA, FQGNSA. CDR3: CASSFNRYNEQFF. The CDR3 coding sequence is TGTGCCAGCAGCTTTAACAGGTACAATGAGCAGTTCTTC.

CDR3 sequence reads: CASSPRVEGQPQHF. CDR3 coding DNA: TGTGCCAGCAGCCCTCGGGTGGAAGGTCAGCCCCAGCATTTT. This sequence joins TRBV27 and TRBJ1-5; D unresolved. This CDR3 has 14 residues. Trimming cost V 6 bases and J 6 bases, with 15 bases left between them. Per the germline V gene, CDR1 is MNHEY and CDR2 is SMNVEV (reference sequence).

This rearrangement joins TRBV19 to TRBJ1-5, with D possibly matching TRBD1 (6 bases). CDR1 and CDR2 from the germline V gene are LNHDA and SQIVND (reference sequence). This CDR3 has 15 amino acids. Trimming removed 6 bases at V and 1 base at J, with 13 bases between. CDR3 in amino acids: CASRRFGQSNQPQHF. The CDR3 coding sequence is TGTGCCAGTAGAAGATTCGGACAGAGCAATCAGCCCCAGCATTTT.

This rearrangement joins TRBV28 to TRBJ2-7, with D perhaps TRBD1 (7 bases). Germline V lookup: CDR1 MDHEN, CDR2 SYDVKM. The CDR3 has 14 residues. V was clipped by 7 bases and J by 10 bases, with 23 bases between them. The CDR3 region has the DNA TGTGCCAGCACCGTAACGACAGGGACTCCACTTCAGTACTTC. It codes for CASTVTTGTPLQYF.

The V gene is TRBV9, the J gene TRBJ2-1; TRBD2 is a possible D gene (6 bases). The CDR3 sequence is 12 residues long. Trimming took off 7 bases at V and 14 bases at J, with 19 bases between the two ends. Germline-derived CDR1 and CDR2 are SGDLS and YYNGEE. The CDR3 DNA reads TGTGCCAGCGATGTTGCGGGACGGAGTAAGTTCTTC. Amino acid sequence: CASDVAGRSKFF.

The gene calls are TRBV6-5 and TRBJ1-1, with TRBD1 identical over 7 bases. Germline V CDR1 and CDR2: MNHEY, SVGAGI. This CDR3 spans 13 amino acids. V lost 7 bases and J lost 4; bases outside the gene matches: 6. DNA of the CDR3: TGTGCCAGCATAAGACAGGGAGGCACTGAAGCTTTCTTT. Its protein is CASIRQGGTEAFF.

This clone was observed a few times. The chain employs TRBV18 and TRBJ2-7; a weak D match, TRBD1 (5 bases). The CDR3 has 16 amino acids. Between the trimmed V and J ends, which lost 1 base and 3 bases, there was a span of 16 bases. Germline CDR1 reads KGHSH; CDR2 reads LQKENI. The CDR3 loop reads CASSPLGRESFYEQYF. The CDR3, as DNA: TGTGCCAGCTCACCACTAGGCAGGGAATCCTTCTACGAGCAGTACTTC.

The chain carries TRBV10-3 and TRBJ2-7; the match to TRBD2 covers 11 bases. Trimming removed 2 bases from V and 2 bases from J; junction bases left unmatched: 2. The CDR3 spans 15 residues. Germline V gene sequence: CDR1 ENHRY, CDR2 SYGVKD. The CDR3: CAISEELAGAYEQYF. In DNA form, the CDR3 reads TGTGCCATCAGTGAGGAACTAGCGGGAGCCTACGAGCAGTACTTC.

The genes are TRBV10-1 and TRBJ1-1; the match to TRBD1 covers 7 bases. From germline, CDR1 is WNHNN and CDR2 SYGVQD (reference sequence). Trimming cost V 7 bases and J 2 bases; bases outside gene matches: 7. The CDR3 has 14 amino acids. CDR3 loop: CASTTGDVNTEAFF. The CDR3, as DNA: TGCGCCAGCACCACAGGGGATGTAAACACTGAAGCTTTCTTT.

The DNA of the CDR3 is TGTGCCAGCAGCTCTTTGTCAGGACAGGCGCCCTATGGCTACACCTTC. It encodes CASSSLSGQAPYGYTF. The chain carries TRBV11-2 and TRBJ1-2; TRBD1 matches 7 bases. The CDR3 has 16 residues. V lost 4 bases to trimming and J lost 4 bases; unmatched junction nucleotides: 12. CDR1 and CDR2 from the germline V gene are SGHAT and FQNNGV.

This chain connects TRBV7-6 to TRBJ2-7; 9 positions agree with TRBD1. Germline loops: CDR1 SGHVS, CDR2 FNYEAQ. V shed 5 bases and J 4 bases; nucleotides not matched to a gene: 9. The CDR3 loop spans 15 amino acids. CDR3 DNA: TGTGCCAGCAGCGCGGCCGGGACAGGGCCTTACGAGCAGTACTTC. This gives the protein CASSAAGTGPYEQYF.

The rearrangement joins TRBV19 to TRBJ1-5, with TRBD1 matching 9 bases. Germline V gene sequence: CDR1 LNHDA, CDR2 SQIVND (reference sequence). V shed 6 bases, J shed 1 base, and the junction held 13 bases outside the gene matches. This CDR3 has 18 amino acids. Here the CDR3 DNA reads TGTGCCAGTAGCTCGACAGGGGGAAGTGACTTGAGCAATCAGCCCCAGCATTTT. Translating it yields CASSSTGGSDLSNQPQHF.

The chain couples TRBV6-2 or TRBV6-3 to TRBJ2-7; perhaps TRBD2 as D (5 bases). Trimming left V 3 bases short and J 0 bases short, with 12 bases between. Germline V CDR1 and CDR2: MNHEY, SVGEGT. The CDR3 sequence is 15 residues long. The CDR3 sequence: CASSYVGLGSYEQYF. As DNA, the CDR3 is TGTGCCAGCAGTTATGTTGGACTGGGCTCCTACGAGCAGTACTTC.

V and J are TRBV10-3 and TRBJ2-2; 7 nucleotides align to TRBD1. CDR3 length: 15 residues. Germline V gene sequence: CDR1 ENHRY, CDR2 SYGVKD. The ends lost 5 bases at V and 6 bases at J; junction bases unmatched: 9. The DNA of the CDR3 is TGTGCCATCAGTCCTGACAGGGCTGGGGCCGGGGAGCTGTTTTTT. Protein sequence: CAISPDRAGAGELFF.

The chain carries TRBV5-4 and TRBJ1-6; 7 nucleotides align to TRBD1. The V segment lost 4 bases and the J segment 2 bases; nucleotides outside the gene matches: 9. CDR3 size: 17 residues. CDR1 and CDR2 from the germline V gene are SGHNT and YYREEE (reference sequence). CDR3 loop: CASSPLPGTAYNSPLHF. CDR3 in DNA: TGTGCCAGCAGCCCACTCCCCGGGACAGCCTATAATTCACCCCTCCACTTT. The full variable domain, rest sourced from reference TRBV5-4 and TRBJ1-6, is ETGVTQSPTHLIKTRGQQVTLRCSSQSGHNTVSWYQQALGQGPQFIFQYYREEENGRGNFPPRFSGLQFPNYSSELNVNALELDDSALYLCASSPLPGTAYNSPLHFGNGTRLTVT.

This clone was picked up a small number of times. The rearrangement uses TRBV29-1 and TRBJ2-3; TRBD1 aligns across 9 bases. The CDR3 runs 15 residues. Trimming at V came to 5 bases and at J to 3 bases, leaving 9 bases not matched to a gene. From germline, CDR1 is SQVTM and CDR2 ANQGSEA. CDR3 coding DNA: TGCAGCGTTTCACCCGGGACAGGGCGGACAGATACGCAGTATTTT. Protein: CSVSPGTGRTDTQYF.

This clone was seen only a few times. The V and J genes are TRBV28 and TRBJ1-4; 7 nucleotides agree with TRBD1. The length of the CDR3 is 15 residues. J gave up 7 bases and V 6 bases, and 11 bases lay outside the gene matches. The V gene's germline CDR1 is MDHEN and CDR2 SYDVKM. The CDR3 bases are TGTGCCAGCAGCTCCCAGGGACAGTGGGGTGAAAAACTGTTTTTT. Protein product: CASSSQGQWGEKLFF.

The chain has TRBV24-1 and TRBJ1-5; possibly TRBD1 for D (6 bases). V lost 5 bases and J 6 bases, leaving 13 bases between the germline ends. The germline CDR1 and CDR2 sequences are KGHDR and SFDVKD. The CDR3 sequence is 14 residues long. The CDR3 region is CATSAGTNFQPQHF. CDR3 nucleotide sequence: TGTGCCACCAGTGCTGGGACAAATTTTCAGCCCCAGCATTTT.

The chain is built from TRBV7-8 and TRBJ1-1, with 10 bases identical to TRBD1. V gave up 5 bases and J gave up 5 bases; unmatched junction bases: 8. The CDR3 length is 15 residues. Germline lookup yields CDR1 SGHVS and CDR2 FQNEAQ. The CDR3 DNA is TGTGCCAGCAGCGCAGGGACAGGGGTTTTGACTGAAGCTTTCTTT. Translating it yields CASSAGTGVLTEAFF.

V gene TRBV5-4 combines with J gene TRBJ1-6, with TRBD1 as a possible D gene (5 bases). The V end lost 0 bases, the J end lost 13 bases, and 20 bases lay between the germline ends. The CDR3 is 16 amino acids. Germline V CDR1 and CDR2: SGHNT, YYREEE (reference sequence). The CDR3 loop is CASSLGDSKAYRPLHF. The DNA for the CDR3 is TGTGCCAGCAGCTTGGGCGACAGTAAAGCTTATCGTCCCCTCCACTTT.

This chain connects TRBV9 to TRBJ1-1; the match to TRBD1 covers 9 bases. The CDR3 length is 17 residues. CDR1 SGDLS and CDR2 YYNGEE come from the germline V gene. V lost 3 bases and J lost 2; bases outside the gene matches: 11. This chain's CDR3 is CASSDRTGEGSNTEAFF. The CDR3 nucleotides read TGTGCCAGCAGCGACCGGACAGGGGAAGGTTCTAACACTGAAGCTTTCTTT.

The rearrangement links TRBV5-1 to TRBJ1-1; 7 bases fit TRBD1. Germline CDR1 SGHRS, CDR2 YFSETQ. The CDR3 is 13 amino acids. J lost 1 base, V lost 5 bases, and 2 bases had no gene match. As DNA, the CDR3 is TGCGCCAGCAGACGACAGGGGAACACTGAAGCTTTCTTT. It translates to CASRRQGNTEAFF. Complete variable domain (other parts from reference TRBV5-1 and TRBJ1-1): KAGVTQTPRYLIKTRGQQVTLSCSPISGHRSVSWYQQTPGQGLQFLFEYFSETQRNKGNFPGRFSGRQFSNSRSEMNVSTLELGDSALYLCASRRQGNTEAFFGQGTRLTVV.